The 17 T cell receptor beta chains in this list originate from one sample, sequenced in a study of blood T cell repertoires in COVID-19 (dated by TCRdb to about 2020). The library was produced with the immunoSEQ multiplex PCR assay. TCRdb provides this immuneACCESS table in a form limited to in-frame rearrangements. Some clones are lacking; in checked studies, under half of them reflect an unresolved V gene, and why the rest are absent is not known. Counted in this sample were approximately 70,000 clones; under 95% of them appeared once. The top ten hold about 5% of the sample. Input material: peripheral blood. These receptors came from a woman in her fifties or sixties with active COVID-19.

DNA of the CDR3: TGTGCCAGTAGTATCCGACAGGGAGTATACTATGGCTACACCTTC. This translates into CASSIRQGVYYGYTF. The V and J genes are TRBV19 and TRBJ1-2; 7 positions match TRBD1. Losses at the gene ends were 3 bases for V and 3 bases for J; bases not matched to a gene: 7. The germline V gene encodes CDR1 LNHDA and CDR2 SQIVND (reference sequence). CDR3 length: 15 residues. Complete variable domain (other parts from reference TRBV19 and TRBJ1-2): DGGITQSPKYLFRKEGQNVTLSCEQNLNHDAMYWYRQDPGQGLRLIYYSQIVNDFQKGDIAEGYSVSREKKESFPLTVTSAQKNPTAFYLCASSIRQGVYYGYTFGSGTRLTVV.

The chain links TRBV28 to TRBJ2-1; 8 nucleotides line up with TRBD2. The V gene's germline CDR1 is MDHEN and CDR2 SYDVKM. Unmatched junction bases numbered 8, after V lost 8 bases and J lost 2 bases. The CDR3 is made up of 15 amino acids. The chain's CDR3 is CASGDAGGPYNEQFF. The CDR3, as DNA: TGTGCCAGCGGAGACGCGGGAGGTCCCTACAATGAGCAGTTCTTC.

This sequence joins TRBV25-1 and TRBJ1-1, with D unresolved. Trimming removed 6 bases at V and 4 bases at J, with 9 bases between. The CDR3 runs 12 residues. Germline CDR1 reads MGHDK; CDR2 reads SYGVNS. The CDR3 nucleotides read TGTGCCAGCAGGGCGGGGTCCACTGAAGCTTTCTTT. Encoded protein: CASRAGSTEAFF.

The chain couples TRBV28 to TRBJ1-1, with D tentatively TRBD1 (5 bases). CDR3 length: 13 residues. In germline, CDR1 is MDHEN, CDR2 SYDVKM. Trimming stripped 7 bases from V and 5 bases from J, with 14 bases between. Written as DNA, the CDR3 is TGTGCCAGCACGGGGCGGGGAAGGACTGAAGCTTTCTTT. The encoded protein is CASTGRGRTEAFF. Combining the CDR3 with reference TRBV28 and TRBJ1-1 gives the whole variable domain DVKVTQSSRYLVKRTGEKVFLECVQDMDHENMFWYRQDPGLGLRLIYFSYDVKMKEKGDIPEGYSVSREKKERFSLILESASTNQTSMYLCASTGRGRTEAFFGQGTRLTVV.

Sample share makes this clone medium-sized (0.01 to 0.1%). This chain uses TRBV7-9 with TRBJ2-6; D gene unclear. CDR3 length equals 12 residues. Per the germline V gene, CDR1 is SEHNR and CDR2 is FQNEAQ (reference sequence). Trimming removed 10 bases from V and 2 bases from J, with 6 bases in between. This CDR3 is CAIQTGANVLTF. DNA for the CDR3: TGTGCCATTCAAACTGGGGCCAACGTCCTGACTTTC.

The chain links TRBV12-3 or TRBV12-4 to TRBJ2-7; D call uncertain. With 6 bases removed from V and 3 bases from J, the gap between germline ends came to 12 bases. This CDR3 is built from 13 residues. The DNA for the CDR3 is TGTGCCAGCAGACAGACACCACACTACGAGCAGTACTTC. It yields the protein CASRQTPHYEQYF.

The chain recombines TRBV7-2 with TRBJ2-3, with D perhaps matching TRBD2 (6 bases). The CDR3 consists of 15 residues. With 0 bases removed from V and 5 bases from J, the gap between germline ends came to 12 bases. Per germline, CDR1 SGHTA and CDR2 FQGNSA. DNA for the CDR3: TGTGCCAGCAGCTTAGCGGGACTGGCCGAAGATACGCAGTATTTT. It is translated as CASSLAGLAEDTQYF.

The chain employs TRBV6-5 and TRBJ2-7; 10 bases are shared with TRBD2. The CDR3 has 15 residues. V gave up 7 bases and J gave up 4 bases; unmatched junction bases: 10. Germline values: CDR1 MNHEY, CDR2 SVGAGI. The CDR3 DNA sequence: TGTGCCAGCACCGGTCGGCCTAGCGGGAGTTACGAGCAGTACTTC. Amino acid sequence: CASTGRPSGSYEQYF.

As DNA, the CDR3 is TGCAGCGTTGAGACAGGGAATGGCTACGAGCAGTACTTC. It is translated as CSVETGNGYEQYF. The genes are TRBV29-1 and TRBJ2-7; 7 nucleotides line up with TRBD1. Trimming at V came to 3 bases and at J to 3 bases, leaving 5 bases not matched to a gene. Germline CDR1 SQVTM, CDR2 ANQGSEA. This CDR3 spans 13 amino acids.

V usage is TRBV2 and J usage is TRBJ2-1, with 8 bases matching TRBD2. CDR1 and CDR2 (germline): SNHLY, FYNNEI. V shed 7 bases, J shed 6 bases, and the junction held 11 bases outside the gene matches. The CDR3 is made up of 15 amino acids. The chain's CDR3 is CASTPRSGSTNEQFF. The CDR3 coding sequence is TGTGCCAGCACCCCGCGGAGCGGGAGTACCAATGAGCAGTTCTTC. Based on the CDR3 plus reference TRBV2 and TRBJ2-1, the full variable domain is EPEVTQTPSHQVTQMGQEVILRCVPISNHLYFYWYRQILGQKVEFLVSFYNNEISEKSEIFDDQFSVERPDGSNFTLKIRSTKLEDSAMYFCASTPRSGSTNEQFFGPGTRLTVL.

V is TRBV19 and J is TRBJ2-1, with D uncertain. This CDR3 is built from 16 residues. Germline CDR1 reads LNHDA; CDR2 reads SQIVND (reference sequence). The V end lost 5 bases, the J end lost 0 bases, and 14 bases lay between the germline ends. CDR3 coding DNA: TGTGCCAGTAGTCAACCTCTCCGGAGCTCCTACAATGAGCAGTTCTTC. Translation: CASSQPLRSSYNEQFF.

The genes are TRBV7-9 and TRBJ2-2, with 9 bases aligning to TRBD1. CDR1 and CDR2 from the germline V gene are SEHNR and FQNEAQ (reference sequence). This CDR3 comprises 16 residues. Trimming removed 0 bases from V and 6 bases from J; junction bases left unmatched: 5. The CDR3 region is CASSLALGTGSGELFF. For the CDR3, the DNA is TGTGCCAGCAGCTTAGCGTTGGGGACAGGGTCCGGGGAGCTGTTTTTT.

J is TRBJ2-3 and V is TRBV11-1; 10 bases are shared with TRBD1. Germline V gene lookup returns CDR1 SGHAT and CDR2 FQDESV (reference sequence). Unmatched junction bases numbered 4, after V lost 1 base and J lost 3 bases. The CDR3 covers 16 residues. The CDR3 region has the DNA TGTGCCAGCAGCTTAGTGACAGGGGGCCGGACAGATACGCAGTATTTT. Encoded protein: CASSLVTGGRTDTQYF.

The V call is TRBV12-3 or TRBV12-4, the J call TRBJ1-6; no clear D. There are 13 residues in the CDR3. V was pared by 7 bases and J by 8 bases, with 12 bases between. The CDR3 spells CASTKEGYSPLHF. The CDR3 nucleotides are TGTGCCAGCACTAAAGAGGGTTATTCACCCCTCCACTTT.

The J gene is TRBJ2-5, the V gene TRBV18; 10 bases agree with TRBD2. The J segment lost 2 bases and the V segment lost 2 bases, leaving 5 bases of the junction unmatched. Germline V gives CDR1 KGHSH, CDR2 LQKENI. CDR3 length: 16 residues. For the CDR3, the DNA is TGTGCCAGCTCACCAAGGAGAGCGGGAGGGCAAGAGACCCAGTACTTC. Translated: CASSPRRAGGQETQYF.

This clone was found once. The genes are TRBV19 and TRBJ1-2; D uncertain. Germline V CDR1 and CDR2: LNHDA, SQIVND (reference sequence). Trimming removed 6 bases at V and 7 bases at J, with 18 bases between. The CDR3 is 14 amino acids. The CDR3 protein is CASSDTVSQTGYTF. The DNA of the CDR3 is TGTGCCAGTAGCGACACGGTAAGCCAAACTGGCTACACCTTC.

The V and J genes are TRBV5-1 and TRBJ1-1, with D maybe TRBD1 (5 bases). V was clipped by 5 bases and J by 1 base, with 12 bases between them. The CDR3 spans 14 residues. Germline CDR1 is SGHRS and CDR2 is YFSETQ. CDR3 bases: TGCGCCAGCAGAGTGGGACTCAGGAACACTGAAGCTTTCTTT. This encodes CASRVGLRNTEAFF.